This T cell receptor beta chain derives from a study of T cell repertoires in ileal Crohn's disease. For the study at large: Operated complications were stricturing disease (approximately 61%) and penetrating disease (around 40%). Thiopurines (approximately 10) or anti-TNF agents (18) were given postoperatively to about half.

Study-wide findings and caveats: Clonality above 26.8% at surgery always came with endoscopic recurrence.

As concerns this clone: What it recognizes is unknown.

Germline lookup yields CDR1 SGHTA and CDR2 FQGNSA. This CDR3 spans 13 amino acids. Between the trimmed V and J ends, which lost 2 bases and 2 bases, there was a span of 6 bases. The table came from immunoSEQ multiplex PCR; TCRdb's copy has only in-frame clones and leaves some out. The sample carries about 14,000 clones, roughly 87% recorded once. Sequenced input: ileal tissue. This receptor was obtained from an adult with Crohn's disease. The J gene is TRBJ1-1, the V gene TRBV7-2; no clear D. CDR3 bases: TGTGCCAGCAGCTTACGAGCCAACACTGAAGCTTTCTTT. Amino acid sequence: CASSLRANTEAFF.